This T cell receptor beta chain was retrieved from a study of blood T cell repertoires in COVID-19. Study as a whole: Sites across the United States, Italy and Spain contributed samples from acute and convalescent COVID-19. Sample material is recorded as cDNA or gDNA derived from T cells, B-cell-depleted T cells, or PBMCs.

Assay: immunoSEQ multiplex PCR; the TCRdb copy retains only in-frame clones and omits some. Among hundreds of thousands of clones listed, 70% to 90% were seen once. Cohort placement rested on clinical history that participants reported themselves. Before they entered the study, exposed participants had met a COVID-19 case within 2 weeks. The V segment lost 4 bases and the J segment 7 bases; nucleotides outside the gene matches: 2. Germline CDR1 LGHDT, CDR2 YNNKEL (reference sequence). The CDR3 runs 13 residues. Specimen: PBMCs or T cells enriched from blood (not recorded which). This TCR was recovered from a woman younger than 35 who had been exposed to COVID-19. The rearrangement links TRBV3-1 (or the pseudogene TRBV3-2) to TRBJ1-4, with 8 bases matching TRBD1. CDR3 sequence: CASSRRGREKLFF. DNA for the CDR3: TGTGCCAGCAGCCGCAGGGGGCGTGAAAAACTGTTTTTT.